Below, one TCR beta chain is given with its context. Its specificity is not known. TCRdb recomputed calls from the RT-PCR reads with MiXCR, one row per CDR3 protein. The sample contains roughly 570,000 distinct CDR3 sequences, 10% to 15% of which appear only once. The data stem from a study of response to subunit inactivated influenza vaccine. Findings of the study overall: Few additional T cells are recruited per seasonal influenza vaccination, authors suggested.

CDR1 SEHNR and CDR2 FQNEAQ come from the germline V gene (reference sequence). Trimming took 2 bases from V and 8 from J; bases not matched to a gene: 6. This CDR3 has 15 amino acids. The J gene is TRBJ2-1, the V gene TRBV7-9; 10 bases align to TRBD1. This receptor was identified in a man aged 50 to 60 who received an inactivated influenza vaccine. The sample consisted of PBMCs from blood, taken about 6 weeks after vaccination. In nucleotides, the CDR3 is TGTGCCAGCAGCTTAACCGGGACAGGGGTCGATGAGCAGTTCTTC. Translation gives CASSLTGTGVDEQFF.